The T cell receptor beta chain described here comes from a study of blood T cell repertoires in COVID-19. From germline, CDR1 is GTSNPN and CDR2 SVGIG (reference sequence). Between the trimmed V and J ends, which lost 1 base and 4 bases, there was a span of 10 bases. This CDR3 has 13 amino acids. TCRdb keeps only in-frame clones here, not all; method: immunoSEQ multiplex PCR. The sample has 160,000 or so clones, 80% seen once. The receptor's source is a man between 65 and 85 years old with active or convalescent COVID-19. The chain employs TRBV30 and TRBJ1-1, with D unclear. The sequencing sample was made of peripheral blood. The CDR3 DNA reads TGTGCCTGGAGTGGGCAGTACGCCACTGAAGCTTTCTTT. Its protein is CAWSGQYATEAFF.